Below, 6 T cell receptor beta chains from the same sample are listed, as sequenced in a study of T-cell memory formation after mild COVID-19. Each CDR3 protein is one row after TCRdb ran MiXCR on the 5' RACE reads. The sample records about 180,000 distinct CDR3 sequences, 16% being singletons. Sequenced: PBMCs or a T cell subset sorted from them (not recorded which). All receptors derive from an adult woman who had mild COVID-19 (a few samples of this study predate the infection). Cell type and time point are not known.

This clonotype showed up just once. The V call is TRBV6-6, the J call TRBJ1-2; perhaps TRBD1 as D (6 bases). Trimming removed 8 bases at V and 4 bases at J, with 11 bases between. The CDR3 consists of 12 residues. The germline V gene has CDR1 MNHNY and CDR2 SVGAGI (reference sequence). CDR3 sequence (DNA): TGTGCCAGCCAGGGGATGGGCTATGGCTACACCTTC. This codes for CASQGMGYGYTF.

The chain recombines TRBV4-1 with TRBJ2-4; TRBD1 might be the D (6 bases). Germline CDR1 reads MGHRA; CDR2 reads YSYEKL. The CDR3 is made up of 14 amino acids. Trimming stripped 6 bases from V and 2 bases from J, with 11 bases between. CDR3 nucleotides: TGCGCCAGCAGAGGACAGACGACCAAAAACATTCAGTACTTC. Translating it yields CASRGQTTKNIQYF.

The gene calls are TRBV20-1 and TRBJ1-5; no clear D gene. The CDR3 contains 12 residues. V lost 7 bases and J lost 5, with 12 bases in between. Looked up from germline, CDR1 is DFQATT and CDR2 is SNEGSKA (reference sequence). CDR3 in amino acids: CSGGGIDQPQHF. The CDR3 DNA follows: TGCAGTGGGGGAGGGATTGATCAGCCCCAGCATTTT.

This clonotype was seen only a few times. The gene calls are TRBV5-1 and TRBJ2-7; D might be TRBD1 (6 bases). Germline V lookup: CDR1 SGHRS, CDR2 YFSETQ. The CDR3 runs 16 residues. The V end was cut by 0 bases, the J end by 0 bases, with 13 bases between. CDR3 bases: TGCGCCAGCAGCTTGGAATCTACGGGACACTCCTACGAGCAGTACTTC. Translating it yields CASSLESTGHSYEQYF.

There are many counts of this clonotype. This chain links TRBV20-1 with TRBJ2-4; 8 positions agree with TRBD1. The CDR3 consists of 11 residues. The V gene's germline CDR1 is DFQATT and CDR2 SNEGSKA (reference sequence). The ends lost 3 bases at V and 12 bases at J; junction bases unmatched: 4. The CDR3 loop is CSARGDRGQYF. For the CDR3, the DNA is TGCAGTGCTAGGGGAGACAGGGGTCAGTACTTC.

CDR3 coding DNA: TGTGCCAGCAGCCCCCCTGGCAGGGGATCGACTGGGGCCAACGTCCTGACTTTC. Residues: CASSPPGRGSTGANVLTF. The V and J genes are TRBV5-4 and TRBJ2-6, with a possible D match to TRBD1 (6 bases). The V end was cut by 4 bases, the J end by 2 bases, with 19 bases between. Looked up from germline, CDR1 is SGHNT and CDR2 is YYREEE (reference sequence). The CDR3 covers 18 residues.